Shown below are 9 T cell receptor beta chains from a single sample sequenced in a study of T-cell memory formation after mild COVID-19. TCRdb reprocessed the 5' RACE reads via MiXCR and lists one record per CDR3 protein. The profile covers hundreds of thousands of distinct CDR3 sequences, with around a sixth appearing a single time and about 12% taken by the ten largest. What was sequenced was PBMCs or a T cell subset sorted from them (not recorded which). These TCRs come from an adult woman who had mild COVID-19 (a few samples of this study predate the infection). Cell type and time point are not known.

This clonotype was seen only a few times. J is TRBJ2-5 and V is TRBV7-6; no clear D. V lost 2 bases and J lost 1, with 8 bases in between. Looked up from germline, CDR1 is SGHVS and CDR2 is FNYEAQ. The CDR3 covers 14 residues. CDR3 region: CASSLLGSQETQYF. CDR3 nucleotide sequence: TGTGCCAGCAGCTTATTGGGTTCCCAAGAGACCCAGTACTTC.

The V and J genes are TRBV6-5 and TRBJ2-7; 8 positions agree with TRBD2. CDR3 length: 13 residues. The germline gives CDR1 MNHEY, CDR2 SVGAGI. V lost 7 bases and J lost 3; bases outside the gene matches: 5. CDR3 DNA: TGTGCCAGCAAAAGCGGGGGAGGCTACGAGCAGTACTTC. Amino acid sequence: CASKSGGGYEQYF.

The sample holds a few counts of this clonotype. The V gene is TRBV7-9, the J gene TRBJ1-5; 9 bases align to TRBD1. Trimming took 8 bases from V and 1 from J; bases not matched to a gene: 6. Germline V gene sequence: CDR1 SEHNR, CDR2 FQNEAQ (reference sequence). This CDR3 region has 15 residues. This CDR3 is CASGTGGQSNQPQHF. The CDR3 DNA follows: TGTGCCAGCGGTACAGGGGGCCAAAGCAATCAGCCCCAGCATTTT. The whole variable domain, remainder taken from reference TRBV7-9 and TRBJ1-5, is DTGVSQNPRHKITKRGQNVTFRCDPISEHNRLYWYRQTLGQGPEFLTYFQNEAQLEKSRLLSDRFSAERPKGSFSTLEIQRTEQGDSAMYLCASGTGGQSNQPQHFGDGTRLSIL.

This clonotype came up a few times. The chain is built from TRBV20-1 and TRBJ1-4; D uncertain. V was trimmed by 1 base and J by 8 bases, leaving 14 bases between them. Germline lookup yields CDR1 DFQATT and CDR2 SNEGSKA (reference sequence). This CDR3 is built from 14 residues. CDR3: CSARVGSSMEKLFF. The CDR3 DNA reads as TGCAGTGCTAGAGTAGGGAGTAGTATGGAAAAACTGTTTTTT.

The CDR3 protein is CASSVAPTGELFF. The CDR3 DNA reads as TGTGCCAGCAGCGTAGCGCCCACCGGGGAGCTGTTTTTT. The chain links TRBV9 to TRBJ2-2; no definite D call. The CDR3 spans 13 residues. CDR1 and CDR2 from the germline V gene are SGDLS and YYNGEE. V lost 0 bases, J lost 4 bases, and 4 bases lay in between.

The gene calls are TRBV7-9 and TRBJ1-1; D ambiguous. Trimming left V 1 base short and J 0 bases short, with 9 bases between. The CDR3 runs 15 residues. Germline V gene data show CDR1 as SEHNR and CDR2 as FQNEAQ (reference sequence). The CDR3 is CASSLGDTMNTEAFF. Written as DNA, the CDR3 is TGTGCCAGCAGCTTAGGGGATACTATGAACACTGAAGCTTTCTTT.

The chain joins TRBV12-3 or TRBV12-4 to TRBJ2-2; 12 nucleotides match TRBD1. The CDR3 extends over 16 amino acids. J gave up 7 bases and V 6 bases, and 9 bases lay outside the gene matches. DNA for the CDR3: TGTGCCAGCAGCCCCGGGACAGGGGGCGCGGGCGGGGAGCTGTTTTTT. This translates into CASSPGTGGAGGELFF.

The sample holds a few counts of this clonotype. The V gene is TRBV29-1, the J gene TRBJ2-1, with no clear D. The germline V and J ends were trimmed by 3 bases and 14 bases, with 8 bases remaining between them. Germline V gives CDR1 SQVTM, CDR2 ANQGSEA. The CDR3 has 9 residues. The CDR3 is CSVDSSEFF. The CDR3 DNA follows: TGCAGCGTTGATTCCAGTGAGTTCTTC.

The table lists this clonotype with many counts. This chain uses TRBV7-9 with TRBJ1-1; TRBD1 might be the D (6 bases). Trimming took 7 bases from V and 5 from J, leaving 23 bases between them. Germline V gene sequence: CDR1 SEHNR, CDR2 FQNEAQ (reference sequence). This CDR3 is 16 amino acids long. The CDR3 reads CASNPTRGGGKTEAFF. CDR3 nucleotide sequence: TGTGCCAGCAACCCGACCCGAGGGGGTGGTAAAACTGAAGCTTTCTTT.